Below, 22 T cell receptor beta chains from the same sample are listed, as sequenced in a study of T cell repertoires in cytomegalovirus infection. A single record per CDR3 protein comes from TCRdb applying MiXCR to the reads. The sample has 630,000 or so distinct CDR3 sequences; 20% to 25% are singletons. The sequenced sample consisted of CD8+ T cells from PBMCs. These receptors originate from a human donor in good health (CMV status not recorded). Some clones in this sample may be carry-over from other donors' samples.

The V and J genes are TRBV29-1 and TRBJ1-1; D uncertain. Germline CDR1 is SQVTM and CDR2 is ANQGSEA. Trimming removed 6 bases from V and 2 bases from J, with 13 bases in between. The CDR3 runs to 13 residues. This CDR3 reads CSVEGSLNTEAFF. Written as DNA, the CDR3 is TGCAGCGTCGAGGGTTCCCTTAACACTGAAGCTTTCTTT.

This clonotype has a count of ten or more. The chain uses TRBV6-6 and TRBJ1-2, with D possibly matching TRBD1 (5 bases). This CDR3 is 16 amino acids long. V lost 5 bases and J 4 bases, leaving 20 bases between the germline ends. Germline V gives CDR1 MNHNY, CDR2 SVGAGI (reference sequence). The CDR3 bases are TGTGCCAGCAGTCACGGACCGGGACCGGGGGGCTATGGCTACACCTTC. This codes for CASSHGPGPGGYGYTF.

This clonotype was found a few times. The chain joins TRBV27 to TRBJ1-5, with D perhaps matching TRBD1 (6 bases). The CDR3 is made up of 14 amino acids. V lost 6 bases and J lost 3, with 12 bases in between. Germline assignment: CDR1 MNHEY and CDR2 SMNVEV (reference sequence). CDR3 sequence (DNA): TGTGCCAGCAGACAGGGTCGGGACAATCAGCCCCAGCATTTT. Its protein is CASRQGRDNQPQHF.

At least ten counts were recorded for this clonotype. The chain employs TRBV7-9 and TRBJ2-1, with D uncertain. V was cut by 5 bases and J by 1 base, with 15 bases left in between. The germline CDR1 and CDR2 sequences are SEHNR and FQNEAQ (reference sequence). This CDR3 has 16 residues. CDR3 bases: TGTGCCAGCAGCGATAGACCGTTATGGTCCTACAATGAGCAGTTCTTC. This encodes CASSDRPLWSYNEQFF.

The V and J genes are TRBV20-1 and TRBJ2-1, with TRBD2 identical over 8 bases. This CDR3 is built from 15 residues. From germline, CDR1 is DFQATT and CDR2 SNEGSKA (reference sequence). Germline trimming cut 1 base from V and 4 bases from J; bases unmatched to any gene: 6. The CDR3 DNA is TGCAGTGCTAGAGTGGGGACTAGTGTGTACAATGAGCAGTTCTTC. It translates to CSARVGTSVYNEQFF.

V usage is TRBV5-6 and J usage is TRBJ1-2, with a weak D call TRBD1 (5 bases). Trimming took off 0 bases at V and 10 bases at J, with 13 bases between the two ends. The CDR3 has 13 amino acids. Germline assignment: CDR1 SGHDT and CDR2 YYEEEE. CDR3 in amino acids: CASSLARASDYTF. CDR3 DNA sequence: TGTGCCAGCAGCTTGGCCAGGGCGAGCGACTACACCTTC.

This clonotype was counted many times. The chain carries TRBV12-3 or TRBV12-4 and TRBJ1-5; D unresolved. The CDR3 consists of 13 residues. V shed 3 bases and J shed 3 bases, with 6 bases lying between them. The CDR3 DNA follows: TGTGCCAGCAGTTTGGGATTCAATCAGCCCCAGCATTTT. Encoded protein: CASSLGFNQPQHF.

In this sample, this clonotype turned up a few times. This sequence joins TRBV6-5 and TRBJ1-4; TRBD1 aligns across 9 bases. Per the germline V gene, CDR1 is MNHEY and CDR2 is SVGAGI. The V gene end was trimmed by 0 bases and the J gene end by 7 bases; junction bases not matched to a gene: 3. The CDR3 loop spans 15 amino acids. In DNA form, the CDR3 reads TGTGCCAGCAGTTACTCTGACAGGGGGAGTGAAAAACTGTTTTTT. This gives the protein CASSYSDRGSEKLFF.

The table lists this clonotype with many counts. This chain links TRBV7-9 with TRBJ2-5; the D call may be TRBD1 or TRBD2 (6 bases each). The V end was cut by 5 bases, the J end by 2 bases, with 12 bases between. The length of the CDR3 is 14 residues. Germline CDR1 SEHNR, CDR2 FQNEAQ (reference sequence). The CDR3 DNA reads TGTGCCAGCAGCCGCTCGGGGGCGCAAGAGACCCAGTACTTC. Protein sequence: CASSRSGAQETQYF.

This chain connects TRBV4-3 to TRBJ1-1; maybe TRBD1 (5 bases). CDR3 length equals 14 residues. Trimming cost V 1 base and J 5 bases, with 11 bases left between them. CDR1 LGHNA and CDR2 YSLEER come from the germline V gene. CDR3 sequence (DNA): TGCGCCAGCAGCCAAGGGGCAGGGTGGACTGAAGCTTTCTTT. As protein: CASSQGAGWTEAFF.

This clonotype was found many times. The chain carries TRBV7-6 and TRBJ2-1; D tentatively fits TRBD1 or TRBD2 (5 bases each). V was shortened by 6 bases and J by 8 bases, with 20 bases between the two germline ends. Germline values: CDR1 SGHVS, CDR2 FNYEAQ. The CDR3 has 15 amino acids. For the CDR3, the DNA is TGTGCCAGCAGTGGGAGAGGGACCCCTTTCGATGAGCAGTTCTTC. As protein: CASSGRGTPFDEQFF.

Comments on this clonotype: An end of the junction differs from the germline gene, which may be a read error. The chain is built from TRBV2 and TRBJ2-2; 7 positions agree with TRBD1. Germline assignment: CDR1 SNHLY and CDR2 FYNNEI. The CDR3 is 12 residues long. CDR3 in DNA: TGTGCCAAGGACAGGTCTACCGGGGAACTGTTTTTT. This sequence encodes CAKDRSTGELFF.

The J gene is TRBJ2-2, the V gene TRBV14; TRBD2 agrees at 12 bases. The CDR3 length is 16 residues. The V gene's germline CDR1 is SGHDN and CDR2 FVKESK. V shed 0 bases, J shed 10 bases, and the junction held 6 bases outside the gene matches. The CDR3 spells CASSQDSLAGGLELFF. The CDR3 nucleotides read TGTGCCAGCAGCCAAGATTCGCTAGCGGGGGGGCTGGAGCTGTTTTTT. Supplemented by reference TRBV14 and TRBJ2-2, the full variable domain reads EAGVTQFPSHSVIEKGQTVTLRCDPISGHDNLYWYRRVMGKEIKFLLHFVKESKQDESGMPNNRFLAERTGGTYSTLKVQPAELEDSGVYFCASSQDSLAGGLELFFGEGSRLTVL.

This clonotype was counted between two and nine times. J is TRBJ1-1 and V is TRBV10-3, with TRBD1 matching 9 bases. The CDR3 is 14 residues long. With V trimmed by 6 bases and J by 4 bases, 6 bases remained unmatched. In germline, CDR1 is ENHRY, CDR2 SYGVKD. The CDR3 region has the DNA TGTGCCATCAGGGGACAGGGAATCGGCACTGAAGCTTTCTTT. Protein sequence: CAIRGQGIGTEAFF.

This rearrangement joins TRBV7-9 to TRBJ1-1; D not certain. Trimming cost V 3 bases and J 3 bases, with 20 bases left between them. The CDR3 is 17 amino acids. In germline, CDR1 is SEHNR, CDR2 FQNEAQ (reference sequence). CDR3 in DNA: TGTGCCAGCAGCTTTCCCGATTTGAGTGGCAGCCACACTGAAGCTTTCTTT. It specifies CASSFPDLSGSHTEAFF.

With regard to this clonotype: At one end the junction does not follow the germline gene, possibly because of a read error. J is TRBJ2-7 and V is TRBV6-4; TRBD2 matches at 10 bases. The CDR3 has 15 amino acids. Per the germline V gene, CDR1 is MRHNA and CDR2 is SNTAGT. CDR3 amino acids: CVSNDGTSDTYEQYF. DNA of the CDR3: TGTGTCAGCAACGACGGGACTAGCGATACCTACGAGCAGTACTTC.

The chain employs TRBV28 and TRBJ2-3, with D tentatively TRBD2 (5 bases). Germline CDR1 reads MDHEN; CDR2 reads SYDVKM. This CDR3 comprises 15 residues. V lost 6 bases and J 3 bases, leaving 16 bases between the germline ends. The CDR3 is CASSPEDSRTDTQYF. The CDR3, as DNA: TGTGCCAGCAGCCCAGAGGACTCTAGGACAGATACGCAGTATTTT.

This clonotype was picked up a small number of times. J is TRBJ1-1 and V is TRBV7-9; D not certain. Germline CDR1 reads SEHNR; CDR2 reads FQNEAQ (reference sequence). The CDR3 covers 16 residues. The V end was cut by 1 base, the J end by 1 base, with 13 bases between. The CDR3: CASSLGRSARNTEAFF. The CDR3 DNA follows: TGTGCCAGCAGCTTAGGTAGGTCAGCCAGGAACACTGAAGCTTTCTTT.

J is TRBJ2-1 and V is TRBV2, with 7 bases fitting TRBD2. Germline loops: CDR1 SNHLY, CDR2 FYNNEI. V shed 0 bases, J shed 2 bases, and the junction held 4 bases outside the gene matches. The CDR3 is 16 residues long. CDR3: CASSEAWLAAYNEQFF. As DNA, the CDR3 is TGTGCCAGCAGTGAAGCGTGGCTAGCGGCCTACAATGAGCAGTTCTTC.

This clonotype was detected many times. The V and J genes are TRBV28 and TRBJ1-1, with no clear D. Trimming cost V 3 bases and J 3 bases, with 11 bases left between them. CDR3 length: 14 residues. The V gene's germline CDR1 is MDHEN and CDR2 SYDVKM. The CDR3 loop reads CASSFTGGDTEAFF. DNA of the CDR3: TGTGCCAGCAGTTTCACGGGCGGGGACACTGAAGCTTTCTTT. Supplemented by reference TRBV28 and TRBJ1-1, the full variable domain reads DVKVTQSSRYLVKRTGEKVFLECVQDMDHENMFWYRQDPGLGLRLIYFSYDVKMKEKGDIPEGYSVSREKKERFSLILESASTNQTSMYLCASSFTGGDTEAFFGQGTRLTVV.

The rearrangement links TRBV24-1 to TRBJ1-2; D is ambiguous. Germline V lookup: CDR1 KGHDR, CDR2 SFDVKD. The CDR3 is 13 amino acids. V was cut by 5 bases and J by 3 bases, with 9 bases left in between. The CDR3 region is CATSAAGDYGYTF. In nucleotides, the CDR3 is TGTGCCACCAGTGCGGCGGGAGACTATGGCTACACCTTC.

V usage is TRBV25-1 and J usage is TRBJ1-2, with D possibly being TRBD1 (6 bases). Trimming cost V 5 bases and J 2 bases, with 12 bases left between them. This CDR3 spans 14 amino acids. Germline assignment: CDR1 MGHDK and CDR2 SYGVNS. The CDR3 loop reads CASSHLGANYGYTF. CDR3 nucleotides: TGTGCCAGCAGTCATCTGGGGGCCAACTATGGCTACACCTTC.